The source of this T cell receptor beta chain is a study of cytomegalovirus exposure and HLA in healthy donors. Primers for the PCR totalled 60 Vbeta and 13 Jbeta. Here immunoSEQ multiplex PCR was the method, and the copy in TCRdb shows in-frame clones only, minus some. The sample consists of fewer than 200,000 clones, roughly 70% of them appearing once. After removal of 2 bases from V and 5 bases from J, the junction contained 7 bases not matched to a gene. CDR1 and CDR2 (germline): SGDLS, YYNGEE. The CDR3 has 16 residues. This TCR derives from a woman in her thirties or forties in good health and CMV-seropositive. Sequencing was carried out using PBMCs. V usage is TRBV9 and J usage is TRBJ1-1; 12 bases are shared with TRBD1. CDR3 protein: CASSVRDRGRGTEAFF. The CDR3 DNA is TGTGCCAGCAGCGTCCGGGACAGGGGGCGCGGAACTGAAGCTTTCTTT.